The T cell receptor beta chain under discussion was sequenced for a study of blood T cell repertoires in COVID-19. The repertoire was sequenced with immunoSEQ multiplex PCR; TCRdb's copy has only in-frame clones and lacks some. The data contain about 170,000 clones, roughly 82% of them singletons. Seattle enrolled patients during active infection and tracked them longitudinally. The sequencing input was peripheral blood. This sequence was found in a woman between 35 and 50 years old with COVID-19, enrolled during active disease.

CDR3: CASSKTSGLRYEQYF. DNA for the CDR3: TGTGCCAGCAGTAAGACTAGCGGCCTACGATACGAGCAGTACTTC. The V gene is TRBV28, the J gene TRBJ2-7; 9 bases map to TRBD2. The CDR3 covers 15 residues. Germline CDR1 MDHEN, CDR2 SYDVKM. After removal of 5 bases from V and 4 bases from J, the junction contained 9 bases not matched to a gene.